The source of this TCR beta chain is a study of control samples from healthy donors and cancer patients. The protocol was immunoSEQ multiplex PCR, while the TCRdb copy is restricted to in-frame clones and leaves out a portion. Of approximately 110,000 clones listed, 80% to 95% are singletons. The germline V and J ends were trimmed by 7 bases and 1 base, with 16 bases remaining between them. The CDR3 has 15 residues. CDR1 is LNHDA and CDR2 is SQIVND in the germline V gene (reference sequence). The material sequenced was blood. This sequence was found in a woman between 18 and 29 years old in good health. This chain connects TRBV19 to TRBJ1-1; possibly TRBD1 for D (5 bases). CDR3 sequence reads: CASTWTGGANTEAFF. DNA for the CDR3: TGTGCCAGTACCTGGACCGGAGGGGCGAACACTGAAGCTTTCTTT. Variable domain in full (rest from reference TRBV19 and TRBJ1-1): DGGITQSPKYLFRKEGQNVTLSCEQNLNHDAMYWYRQDPGQGLRLIYYSQIVNDFQKGDIAEGYSVSREKKESFPLTVTSAQKNPTAFYLCASTWTGGANTEAFFGQGTRLTVV.